The clone carrying this T cell receptor beta chain was detected only once. What it binds is not known. This entry belongs to a study of shared clonotypes between healthy human individuals. Healthy HIV-negative adults without recent acute infections or vaccinations served as donors. All participating donors were Caucasian adults from Nashville, Tennessee. Germline-derived CDR1 and CDR2 are KGHSH and LQKENI. Deletions cut 4 bases from V and 5 bases from J, with 9 bases between. The CDR3 totals 13 residues. Clones were read by immunoSEQ multiplex PCR, and TCRdb kept only the in-frame ones, dropping some. In the table there are about 680,000 clones, about 74% of which are singletons. The study, taken as a whole, reports: With few donors, the genetic and exposure-history diversity represented was limited. In this cohort, only blood was sampled, and tissue repertoires likely differ.

The specimen was memory CD4+ T cells sorted from blood. Subset defined: CD45RA-negative fraction. The chain has TRBV18 and TRBJ1-5; D possibly corresponds to TRBD1 (5 bases). The TCR comes from a young woman in good health. CDR3 in amino acids: CASSQGRDQPQHF. In DNA form, the CDR3 reads TGTGCCAGCTCACAGGGGCGCGATCAGCCCCAGCATTTT.